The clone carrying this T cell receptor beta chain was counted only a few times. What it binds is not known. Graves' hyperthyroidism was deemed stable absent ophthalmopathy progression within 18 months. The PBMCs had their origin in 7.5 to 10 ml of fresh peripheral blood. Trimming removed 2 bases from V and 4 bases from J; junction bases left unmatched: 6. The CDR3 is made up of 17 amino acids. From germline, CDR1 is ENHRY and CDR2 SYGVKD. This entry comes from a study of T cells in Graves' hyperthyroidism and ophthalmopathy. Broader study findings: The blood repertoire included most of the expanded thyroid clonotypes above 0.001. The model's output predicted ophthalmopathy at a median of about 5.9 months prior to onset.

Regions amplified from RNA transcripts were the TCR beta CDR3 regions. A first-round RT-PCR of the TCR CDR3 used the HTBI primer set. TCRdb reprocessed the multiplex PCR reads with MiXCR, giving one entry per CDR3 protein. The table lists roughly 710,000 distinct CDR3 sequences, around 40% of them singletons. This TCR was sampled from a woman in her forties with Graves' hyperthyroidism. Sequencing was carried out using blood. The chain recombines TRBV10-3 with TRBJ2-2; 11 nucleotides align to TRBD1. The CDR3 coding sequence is TGTGCCATCAGTGAGAATCGGACAGGGGGCTTCACCGGGGAGCTGTTTTTT. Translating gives CAISENRTGGFTGELFF.